These T cell receptor beta chains were read from a single sample in a study of CD8 T cells in Susac syndrome. MiXCR, applied by TCRdb to the immunoSEQ multiplex PCR reads, yields one record per CDR3 protein. This sample has about 140,000 distinct CDR3 sequences, with 95% found just once. Sequenced sample: CD8+ T cells from PBMCs. These receptors were obtained from a human donor with Susac syndrome. Each CDR3 is given with its conserved first and last residue. The D gene is left open where the match is weak. Not every row has a clone size; where given, it reads once, few, many or a size class.

V	size	D	J	CDR3	DNA
TRBV27	-	TRBD2	TRBJ2-5	CASTTSGQETQYF	TGTGCCAGCACGACTAGCGGACAAGAGACCCAGTACTTC
TRBV27	-	-	TRBJ2-1	CASSSNMRYNEQFF	TGTGCCAGCAGTTCTAATATGAGATACAATGAGCAGTTCTTC
TRBV3-1	-	TRBD2	TRBJ2-5	CASSQDQGTSGQETQYF	TGTGCCAGCAGCCAAGATCAAGGGACTAGCGGACAAGAGACCCAGTACTTC
TRBV27	-	-	TRBJ1-1	CASSRGQMNTEAFF	TGTGCCAGCAGTAGAGGACAGATGAACACTGAAGCTTTCTTT
TRBV12-3/TRBV12-4	-	-	TRBJ1-1	CASRDNQGAFF	TGTGCCAGCAGGGATAACCAGGGAGCTTTCTTT
TRBV15	-	TRBD1	TRBJ1-4	CATSGDRGLVKLFF	TGTGCCACCAGCGGCGACAGGGGGCTGGTGAAACTGTTTTTT
TRBV29-1	-	TRBD2	TRBJ2-7	CSVDGREGYEQYF	TGCAGCGTTGATGGGCGGGAGGGCTACGAGCAGTACTTC
TRBV4-1	-	-	TRBJ2-7	CASSQAEAYEQYF	TGCGCCAGCAGCCAAGCCGAGGCCTACGAGCAGTACTTC
TRBV2	-	-	TRBJ2-2	CATLVLATGELFF	TGTGCCACTTTGGTCCTGGCCACCGGGGAGCTGTTTTTT
TRBV18	few	TRBD2	TRBJ2-1	CASSPPGLADNEQFF	TGTGCCAGCTCACCACCGGGACTAGCGGATAATGAGCAGTTCTTC
TRBV6-5	-	-	TRBJ1-2	CASSDVLDYTF	TGTGCCAGCAGTGACGTTCTGGACTACACCTTC
TRBV2	-	-	TRBJ1-3	CASSGQSSGNTIYF	TGTGCCAGCAGTGGACAGAGCTCTGGAAACACCATATATTTT
TRBV11-2	-	-	TRBJ2-7	CASSLVAVTSINRANYEQYF	TGTGCCAGCAGCTTAGTGGCCGTGACATCGATCAACCGGGCCAACTACGAGCAGTACTTC
TRBV20-1	-	-	TRBJ2-1	CSASRVDNEQFF	TGCAGTGCTAGCCGCGTGGACAATGAGCAGTTCTTC
TRBV2	-	-	TRBJ1-3	CASRPLPGQERVSGNTIYF	TGTGCCAGCAGGCCACTCCCGGGACAAGAACGGGTCTCTGGAAACACCATATATTTT
TRBV13	once	-	TRBJ1-2	CASSLEAVARDYGYTF	TGTGCCAGCAGCTTAGAGGCAGTCGCTCGGGACTATGGCTACACCTTC
TRBV28	few	-	TRBJ2-1	CASSEYNEQFF	TGTGCCAGCAGTGAATACAATGAGCAGTTCTTC
TRBV20-1	-	-	TRBJ1-5	CSASGGGQGKDQPQHF	TGCAGTGCTAGTGGGGGGGGGCAAGGGAAGGATCAGCCCCAGCATTTT
TRBV29-1	-	-	TRBJ1-1	CSAGGGFGGTEAFF	TGCAGCGCCGGAGGCGGTTTCGGGGGGACTGAAGCTTTCTTT
TRBV5-6	-	TRBD1	TRBJ1-2	CASSSAGTGLFYGYTF	TGTGCCAGCAGCTCGGCCGGGACAGGTCTTTTCTATGGCTACACCTTC
TRBV6-6	-	-	TRBJ2-7	CASMEGPEQYF	TGTGCCAGCATGGAGGGTCCCGAGCAGTACTTC
TRBV11-2	-	-	TRBJ2-1	CASSPSAQPVYNEQFF	TGTGCCAGCAGCCCATCAGCCCAACCCGTCTACAATGAGCAGTTCTTC
TRBV7-6	-	-	TRBJ2-7	CASSLVGDEQYF	TGTGCCAGCAGCTTAGTCGGGGACGAGCAGTACTTC
TRBV5-6	-	-	TRBJ2-7	CASSFGDYEQYF	TGTGCCAGCAGCTTTGGGGATTACGAGCAGTACTTC
TRBV6-2/TRBV6-3	once	TRBD2	TRBJ2-7	CASSYGTSGSDEQYF	TGTGCCAGCAGTTACGGGACTAGCGGGAGCGACGAGCAGTACTTC
TRBV9	once	-	TRBJ2-2	CASSVVGSVTGELFF	TGTGCCAGCAGCGTAGTAGGGTCGGTCACCGGGGAGCTGTTTTTT
TRBV10-3	-	-	TRBJ2-7	CAISEVRASYEQYF	TGTGCCATCAGTGAGGTCAGGGCCTCCTACGAGCAGTACTTC
TRBV27	-	-	TRBJ2-7	CASSSGGRSYEQYF	TGTGCCAGCAGTTCCGGAGGACGCTCCTACGAGCAGTACTTC
TRBV3-1	-	-	TRBJ1-2	CASSQGTVVYGYTF	TGTGCCAGCAGCCAAGGGACCGTCGTCTACGGCTACACCTTC
TRBV29-1	-	-	TRBJ1-2	CSVVGGGNYGYTF	TGCAGCGTTGTTGGGGGGGGAAACTATGGCTACACCTTC
TRBV6-2/TRBV6-3	-	-	TRBJ2-7	CASSLNGEQYF	TGTGCCAGCAGTTTAAATGGAGAGCAGTACTTC
TRBV11-2	-	TRBD1	TRBJ2-7	CASSFRQTGNEQYF	TGTGCCAGCAGCTTTCGACAGACAGGGAACGAGCAGTACTTC
TRBV7-9	-	TRBD1	TRBJ2-7	CASSPLPGQATYEQYF	TGTGCCAGCAGCCCCCTACCGGGACAGGCGACCTACGAGCAGTACTTC
TRBV30	-	-	TRBJ2-3	CAWSVDPSTDTQYF	TGTGCCTGGAGTGTGGACCCTAGCACAGATACGCAGTATTTT
TRBV2	-	-	TRBJ2-7	CASSRTDLSSYEQYF	TGTGCCAGCAGCAGGACAGACCTAAGCTCCTACGAGCAGTACTTC
TRBV30	-	-	TRBJ1-2	CAWSVREGDYGYTF	TGTGCCTGGAGTGTCCGAGAAGGCGACTATGGCTACACCTTC
TRBV24-1	-	-	TRBJ2-7	CATSDTGGYEQYF	TGTGCCACCAGTGACACCGGGGGTTACGAGCAGTACTTC
TRBV2	-	TRBD2	TRBJ2-1	CASTEEDGGSVAGANEQFF	TGTGCCAGCACAGAGGAGGATGGGGGTTCGGTAGCGGGAGCTAATGAGCAGTTCTTC
TRBV12-3/TRBV12-4	-	TRBD2	TRBJ2-3	CASSPGLAGGTDTQYF	TGTGCCAGCAGTCCCGGACTAGCGGGGGGCACAGATACGCAGTATTTT
TRBV5-1	-	-	TRBJ1-2	CASSPWNSGGGNGYTF	TGCGCCAGCAGCCCCTGGAACTCGGGAGGAGGCAATGGCTACACCTTC
TRBV29-1	-	-	TRBJ1-1	CSVLDNGGYTEAFF	TGCAGCGTACTGGACAATGGGGGTTACACTGAAGCTTTCTTT
TRBV6-2/TRBV6-3	-	-	TRBJ2-7	CASHRTSYEQYF	TGTGCCAGCCATCGGACCTCCTACGAGCAGTACTTC